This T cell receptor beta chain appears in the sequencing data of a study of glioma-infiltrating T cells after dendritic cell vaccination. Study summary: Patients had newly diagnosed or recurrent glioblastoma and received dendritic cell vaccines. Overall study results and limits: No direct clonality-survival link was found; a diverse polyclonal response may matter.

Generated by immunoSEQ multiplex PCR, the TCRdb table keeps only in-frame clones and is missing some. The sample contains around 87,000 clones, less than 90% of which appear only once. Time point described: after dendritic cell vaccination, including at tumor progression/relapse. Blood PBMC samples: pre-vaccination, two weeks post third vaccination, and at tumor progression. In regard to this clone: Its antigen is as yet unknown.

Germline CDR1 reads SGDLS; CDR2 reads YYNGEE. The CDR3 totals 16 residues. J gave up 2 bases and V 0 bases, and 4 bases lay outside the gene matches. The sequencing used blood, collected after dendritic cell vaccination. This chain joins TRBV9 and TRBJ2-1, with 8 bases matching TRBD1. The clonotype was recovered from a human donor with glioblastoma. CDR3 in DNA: TGTGCCAGCAGCGTAGGGGGCAGGGGGCCCTACAATGAGCAGTTCTTC. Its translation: CASSVGGRGPYNEQFF.